This T cell receptor (beta chain) was identified during a study of blood T cell repertoires in COVID-19. In the study overall: PBMCs, B-cell-depleted T cells, or T cells were the source of the cDNA or gDNA that made up the material.

Using immunoSEQ multiplex PCR, the repertoire was profiled, and TCRdb retains in-frame clones only, with some absent. The table includes about 23,000 clones, approximately 88% detected once. Germline V gene lookup returns CDR1 SEHNR and CDR2 FQNEAQ (reference sequence). The CDR3 consists of 16 residues. V gave up 5 bases and J gave up 5 bases; unmatched junction bases: 10. This clonotype originated in a man between 65 and 85 years old in a cohort sampled during active COVID-19. The V call is TRBV7-9, the J call TRBJ2-1; 9 bases match TRBD1. Sequenced sample: peripheral blood. The DNA of the CDR3 is TGTGCCAGCAGCAAACGCGGGACAGGGCAAAACAATGAGCAGTTCTTC. Translating gives CASSKRGTGQNNEQFF.